This entry lists 23 T cell receptor beta chains sequenced from one sample in a study of blood T cells in healthy people across ages. The use of a sample-barcoded 5' primer and a J-beta primer mix characterized a second PCR of 7 to 11 cycles. TCRdb ran MiXCR on the 5' RACE reads and lists one entry per CDR3 protein. This sample carries about 930,000 distinct CDR3 sequences, 25% to 30% of them seen once, and the ten largest clones take roughly 10%. These sequences were also reported in another study, on T cells of mothers and their children.

What was sequenced was blood. The receptor source for this set is a woman between 35 and 50 years old in good health.

This chain connects TRBV7-2 to TRBJ1-2; D call uncertain. The V and J ends lost 5 bases and 10 bases respectively, with 20 bases between them. Germline loops: CDR1 SGHTA, CDR2 FQGNSA. The CDR3 extends over 14 amino acids. The CDR3 protein is CASSQDRSGFDYTF. The CDR3 DNA reads as TGTGCCAGCAGCCAAGACCGGAGTGGGTTTGACTACACCTTC.

Note on this clonotype: The junction departs from germline at one end; a sequencing error may be responsible. The V gene is TRBV20-1, the J gene TRBJ1-2; no clear D. The germline V gene has CDR1 DFQATT and CDR2 SNEGSKA (reference sequence). The CDR3 has 18 residues. The CDR3 bases are TGCGGTGCTAGAGATCAGCTCCACATCAACACGGGAAACTATGGCTACACCTTC. Protein product: CGARDQLHINTGNYGYTF.

The table lists this clonotype with many counts. The V and J genes are TRBV9 and TRBJ1-6, with TRBD1 matching over 9 bases. Germline V lookup: CDR1 SGDLS, CDR2 YYNGEE. This CDR3 is built from 15 residues. Trimming took 4 bases from V and 5 from J; bases not matched to a gene: 4. The CDR3 DNA follows: TGTGCCAGCAGCACCCGGGACAGGGATAATTCACCCCTCCACTTT. It specifies CASSTRDRDNSPLHF.

V gene TRBV6-6 combines with J gene TRBJ2-1; no firm D call. CDR3 length: 14 residues. Germline-derived CDR1 and CDR2 are MNHNY and SVGAGI (reference sequence). The V and J ends lost 7 bases and 0 bases respectively, with 10 bases between them. CDR3 nucleotide sequence: TGTGCCAGCATGGGGTTGATCTCCTACAATGAGCAGTTCTTC. Translation: CASMGLISYNEQFF.

The chain uses TRBV19 and TRBJ1-1, with D possibly matching TRBD1 (5 bases). V lost 5 bases and J lost 6, with 10 bases in between. Germline CDR1 is LNHDA and CDR2 is SQIVND (reference sequence). CDR3 length: 12 residues. The CDR3 DNA reads as TGTGCCAGTAGTTTGATACAGGCTGAAGCTTTCTTT. Translation gives CASSLIQAEAFF.

This clonotype turned up a few times. This chain connects TRBV3-1 to TRBJ2-5; 9 bases fit TRBD1. This CDR3 has 12 residues. J lost 11 bases, V lost 4 bases, and 5 bases had no gene match. Germline V CDR1 and CDR2: LGHDT, YNNKEL (reference sequence). CDR3 sequence (DNA): TGTGCCAGCAGCCCCGGGACAGGGAGGCAGTACTTC. Translated, it gives CASSPGTGRQYF.

This clonotype was detected ten times or more. This chain joins TRBV5-1 and TRBJ2-7; a possible D gene is TRBD1 (5 bases). Trimming took 4 bases from V and 6 from J, leaving 11 bases between them. Germline-derived CDR1 and CDR2 are SGHRS and YFSETQ. The CDR3 runs 12 residues. CDR3 in DNA: TGCGCCAGCAGCGAAAGGGGAACCGAGCAGTACTTC. Its protein is CASSERGTEQYF. Full variable domain (rest looked up from reference TRBV5-1 and TRBJ2-7): KAGVTQTPRYLIKTRGQQVTLSCSPISGHRSVSWYQQTPGQGLQFLFEYFSETQRNKGNFPGRFSGRQFSNSRSEMNVSTLELGDSALYLCASSERGTEQYFGPGTRLTVT.

This clonotype was seen many times. The V gene is TRBV12-3 or TRBV12-4, the J gene TRBJ2-7; the D is unclear. V gave up 4 bases and J gave up 3 bases, with 10 bases separating them. CDR3 length: 13 residues. The CDR3 coding sequence is TGTGCCAGCAGTTATGGGGTCAACTACGAGCAGTACTTC. It translates to CASSYGVNYEQYF.

This clonotype was recorded a few times. The V and J genes are TRBV7-2 and TRBJ1-2, with TRBD1 identical over 7 bases. Germline V gene lookup returns CDR1 SGHTA and CDR2 FQGNSA. This CDR3 is 15 amino acids long. After removal of 4 bases from V and 3 bases from J, the junction contained 8 bases not matched to a gene. CDR3 sequence reads: CASSSRDRPHYGYTF. CDR3 in DNA: TGTGCCAGCAGCTCTAGGGACAGACCTCACTATGGCTACACCTTC.

J is TRBJ1-4 and V is TRBV12-3 or TRBV12-4, with 8 bases identical to TRBD1. This CDR3 has 14 amino acids. Unmatched junction bases numbered 7, after V lost 6 bases and J lost 7 bases. The DNA for the CDR3 is TGTGCCAGCAGGGATGGGACAGGAGGTGAAAAACTGTTTTTT. Translated: CASRDGTGGEKLFF.

This clonotype was detected only a few times. The chain couples TRBV18 to TRBJ2-5; 11 bases match TRBD1. The better agreement between TRBJ2-7 and the DNA end casts doubt on the J call. Germline V lookup: CDR1 KGHSH, CDR2 LQKENI. The CDR3 extends over 15 amino acids. The chain's CDR3 is CASSLNVGTGGEQYF. CDR3 in DNA: TGTGCCAGCTCACTCAACGTCGGGACAGGGGGCGAGCAGTACTTC.

This clonotype was found many times. The chain employs TRBV20-1 and TRBJ1-1; maybe TRBD1 (6 bases). The V end was cut by 5 bases, the J end by 1 base, with 20 bases between. The CDR3 is made up of 16 amino acids. Germline CDR1 DFQATT, CDR2 SNEGSKA (reference sequence). This chain's CDR3 is CSAFRGRGLRNTEAFF. The CDR3 coding sequence is TGCAGTGCTTTCAGGGGCAGGGGCTTAAGGAACACTGAAGCTTTCTTT.

Remarks on this clonotype: A much more abundant neighbour one base away suggests this may be a read error. CDR3: CSAPDRGGTEAFF. CDR3 in DNA: TGCAGTGCCCCGGACAGAGGAGGCACTGAAGCTTTCTTT. The rearrangement uses TRBV20-1 and TRBJ1-1, with D perhaps TRBD1 (6 bases). Germline CDR1 is DFQATT and CDR2 is SNEGSKA (reference sequence). Trimming removed 6 bases from V and 4 bases from J, with 15 bases in between. The CDR3 is 13 amino acids.

Many counts were recorded for this clonotype. The genes are TRBV10-3 and TRBJ1-2; D is unclear. Germline-derived CDR1 and CDR2 are ENHRY and SYGVKD. With 6 bases removed from V and 5 bases from J, the gap between germline ends came to 16 bases. The CDR3 contains 14 residues. CDR3 protein: CAISREGNLYGYTF. CDR3 in DNA: TGTGCCATCAGCCGCGAAGGTAATCTATATGGCTACACCTTC.

The CDR3: CASSQGGASYEQYF. The CDR3 nucleotides read TGTGCCAGCAGTCAGGGAGGGGCAAGCTACGAGCAGTACTTC. The V gene is TRBV9, the J gene TRBJ2-7; 7 positions match TRBD2. The V gene end was trimmed by 5 bases and the J gene end by 3 bases; junction bases not matched to a gene: 8. There are 14 residues in the CDR3. Germline lookup yields CDR1 SGDLS and CDR2 YYNGEE.

About this clonotype: An end of the junction differs from the germline gene, which may be a read error. This chain joins TRBV7-7 and TRBJ1-1; D gene unclear. The CDR3 is made up of 13 amino acids. Germline V lookup: CDR1 SSHAT, CDR2 FNYEAQ (reference sequence). CDR3 region: CASSRQSNTEAFF. In nucleotides, the CDR3 is TGTGCTAGCAGCCGTCAGAGTAACACTGAAGCTTTCTTT.

This rearrangement joins TRBV5-1 to TRBJ2-5, with 12 bases lining up with TRBD2. V shed 4 bases, J shed 1 base, and the junction held 8 bases outside the gene matches. CDR1 is SGHRS and CDR2 is YFSETQ in the germline V gene. This CDR3 is 17 amino acids long. This chain's CDR3 is CASSTSGGTSLQETQYF. CDR3 nucleotide sequence: TGCGCCAGCAGCACTAGCGGGGGGACCTCCCTCCAAGAGACCCAGTACTTC. The full variable domain, completed using reference TRBV5-1 and TRBJ2-5, is KAGVTQTPRYLIKTRGQQVTLSCSPISGHRSVSWYQQTPGQGLQFLFEYFSETQRNKGNFPGRFSGRQFSNSRSEMNVSTLELGDSALYLCASSTSGGTSLQETQYFGPGTRLLVL.

This rearrangement joins TRBV12-3 or TRBV12-4 to TRBJ1-2; D is undetermined. V lost 5 bases and J 8 bases, leaving 27 bases between the germline ends. The CDR3 has 17 amino acids. CDR3 region: CASSPLRVTEARGGYTF. In nucleotides, the CDR3 is TGTGCCAGCAGTCCCCTTCGGGTGACCGAAGCCCGAGGGGGCTACACCTTC.

This chain links TRBV5-1 with TRBJ2-4; 12 nucleotides align to TRBD2. V dropped 4 bases and J dropped 13; count of bases not matched to a gene: 18. Looked up from germline, CDR1 is SGHRS and CDR2 is YFSETQ. This CDR3 contains 17 residues. The CDR3 nucleotides read TGCGCCAGCAGCCCATGGGCTAGCGGGGGGGACAAGGGAGAGCAGTACTTC. Protein sequence: CASSPWASGGDKGEQYF.

This clonotype was seen a few times. The V and J genes are TRBV15 and TRBJ2-4; possible D gene TRBD2, 7 bases. The CDR3 contains 15 residues. Germline-derived CDR1 and CDR2 are LNHNV and YYDKDF (reference sequence). V was trimmed by 5 bases and J by 13 bases, leaving 24 bases between them. CDR3 nucleotides: TGTGCCACCAGCGGGGGGGCTAGCGGTGAGAATGAGCAGTACTTC. Protein product: CATSGGASGENEQYF.

This clonotype occurred once. The chain couples TRBV27 to TRBJ2-1; D ambiguous. Germline lookup yields CDR1 MNHEY and CDR2 SMNVEV (reference sequence). The CDR3 consists of 13 residues. Between the trimmed V and J ends, which lost 0 bases and 10 bases, there was a span of 10 bases. The CDR3: CASSLSLGKEQFF. CDR3 sequence (DNA): TGTGCCAGCAGTTTATCGCTAGGGAAAGAGCAGTTCTTC.

This clonotype showed up just a few times. In DNA form, the CDR3 reads TGTGCCAGCAGCTTTGACGGGACATGGAATATGGATGGCTACACCTTC. Its translation: CASSFDGTWNMDGYTF. V usage is TRBV5-5 and J usage is TRBJ1-2, with a weak D call TRBD1 (6 bases). The CDR3 consists of 16 residues. The V end was cut by 2 bases, the J end by 6 bases, with 20 bases between. CDR1 SGHKS and CDR2 YYEKEE come from the germline V gene (reference sequence).

The genes are TRBV29-1 and TRBJ1-2; D is ambiguous. Germline values: CDR1 SQVTM, CDR2 ANQGSEA. The CDR3 runs to 13 residues. V gave up 7 bases and J gave up 1 base, with 13 bases separating them. DNA for the CDR3: TGCAGCGCCCCCCTCGAGGGTAACTATGGCTACACCTTC. It yields the protein CSAPLEGNYGYTF.